This T cell receptor beta chain originates from a study of blood T cells in healthy people across ages. Across the study: About one barcoded beta molecule per two T cells came from capture by template switching. Findings of the study overall: Age brought a roughly linear fall in TCR beta diversity measured per million T cells. Unknown donor CMV status possibly confounded expanded clonotype changes.

The length of the CDR3 is 16 residues. Germline V lookup: CDR1 LGHDT, CDR2 YNNKEL (reference sequence). The J segment lost 2 bases and the V segment lost 0 bases, leaving 4 bases of the junction unmatched. This clonotype appeared a single time. The target antigen is unknown. Donors ranged from 6 to 90 years old and were healthy Caucasians in Russia. PCR was performed a second time for 7 to 11 cycles using a sample-barcoded 5' primer and a J-beta primer mix. In TCRdb, the 5' RACE reads were re-called with MiXCR into one record per CDR3 protein. Of over 1,300,000 distinct CDR3 sequences listed, roughly 64% are singletons.

This receptor was identified in a man in his late teens or twenties in good health. The specimen was blood. The chain joins TRBV3-1 to TRBJ2-3; 8 nucleotides align to TRBD1. This chain's CDR3 is CASSQDWTGSTDTQYF. The CDR3 DNA is TGTGCCAGCAGCCAAGATTGGACAGGGTCCACAGATACGCAGTATTTT.